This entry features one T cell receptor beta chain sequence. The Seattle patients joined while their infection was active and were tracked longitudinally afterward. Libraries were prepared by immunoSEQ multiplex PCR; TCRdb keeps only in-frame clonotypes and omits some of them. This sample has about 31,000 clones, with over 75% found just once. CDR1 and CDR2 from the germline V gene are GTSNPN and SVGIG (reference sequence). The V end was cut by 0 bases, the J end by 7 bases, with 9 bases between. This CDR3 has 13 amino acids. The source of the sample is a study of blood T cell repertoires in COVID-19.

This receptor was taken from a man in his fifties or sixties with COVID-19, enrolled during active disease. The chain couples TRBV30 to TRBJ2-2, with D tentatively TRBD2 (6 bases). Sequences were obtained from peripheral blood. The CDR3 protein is CAWSVRGNGELFF. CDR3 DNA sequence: TGTGCCTGGAGTGTACGGGGGAACGGGGAGCTGTTTTTT.